Each of the 2 T cell receptor beta chains below was sequenced from the same sample in a study of T cells in localized non-small cell lung cancer. Measured with immunoSEQ multiplex PCR; TCRdb has only the in-frame clones, and not every one. In the table there are tens of thousands of clones, 94% of which are singletons. The sample was peripheral blood, taken before any cancer treatment. All receptors come from a woman aged 35 to 75 with stage I lung adenocarcinoma.

Remarks on this clone: At one end, the junction sequence differs from germline, possibly due to a read error. This chain connects TRBV6-5 to TRBJ1-2; 9 nucleotides match TRBD1. The germline gives CDR1 MNHEY, CDR2 SVGAGI. CDR3 length: 13 amino acids. CDR3 protein: CASSLLQGAGMYF. The DNA for the CDR3 is TGTGCCAGCAGCCTATTACAGGGGGCCGGGATGTACTTC.

V is TRBV4-2 and J is TRBJ2-1, with D possibly TRBD2 on 6 matching bases. This CDR3 comprises 15 residues. Germline values: CDR1 LGHNA, CDR2 YNFKEQ. V lost 3 bases and J 7 bases, leaving 16 bases between the germline ends. The CDR3 spells CASSQAAGSGNEQFF. The CDR3 DNA sequence: TGTGCCAGCAGCCAGGCGGCGGGATCGGGTAATGAGCAGTTCTTC.